The rows below give T cell receptor beta chains drawn from one sample of a study of early T cells in non-severe SARS-CoV-2 infection. From the 5' RACE reads, TCRdb called clonotypes with MiXCR, one entry per CDR3 protein. In the table there are about 60,000 distinct CDR3 sequences, roughly 12% of which are singletons. Sequencing was done on a sample of whole blood. All receptors derive from an adult who was a healthcare worker with PCR-confirmed SARS-CoV-2 infection or an uninfected control (not recorded which). CDR3s include the opening cysteine and the closing phenylalanine or tryptophan. D genes are given only for firm matches. Only part of the rows carry a size: once, few, many, or a class if the clone is expanded.

>TRBD1|TRBJ1-2|many|TRBV18
TGTGCCAGCTCAACCGGGACAGACTATGGCTACACCTTC
CASSTGTDYGYTF
>TRBD1|TRBJ1-1|few|TRBV11-2
TGTGCCAGCAGCTCCCGGGACAGCGCGGGAACTGAAGCTTTCTTT
CASSSRDSAGTEAFF
>NA|TRBJ2-3|few|TRBV15
TGTGCCACCAGCAGAGATCGAGGAGGGTATAGCACAGATACGCAGTATTTT
CATSRDRGGYSTDTQYF
>NA|TRBJ1-5|many|TRBV3-1
TGTGCCAGCAGCCAAGACCACACCAGCAATCAGCCCCAGCATTTT
CASSQDHTSNQPQHF
>NA|TRBJ1-1|few|TRBV7-9
TGTGCCAGCAGCATCCCGTCGAACACTGAAGCTTTCTTT
CASSIPSNTEAFF
>NA|TRBJ2-2|few|TRBV27
TGTGCCAGCAGGCCCCCCGGGGTTACCGGGGAGCTGTTTTTT
CASRPPGVTGELFF
>NA|TRBJ1-4|NA|TRBV6-5
TGTGCCAGCAGTTACTCGAACAGGAGGAATGAAAAACTGTTTTTT
CASSYSNRRNEKLFF
>NA|TRBJ1-2|NA|TRBV29-1
TGCAGCGTTGACAAAGGAGGGGATGGCTACACCTTC
CSVDKGGDGYTF
>TRBD2|TRBJ2-7|many|TRBV19
TGTGCCAGCGTATCGGGAGGGGGGGAGCAGTACTTC
CASVSGGGEQYF
>NA|TRBJ1-2|few|TRBV11-2
TGTGCCAGCAGCTTAGATGTGACTGTGTCTTTTACCTTC
CASSLDVTVSFTF
>NA|TRBJ2-1|few|TRBV20-1
TGCAGTGCTAGAGCCGTCTTCAATGAGCAGTTCTTC
CSARAVFNEQFF
>NA|TRBJ1-2|many|TRBV4-2
TGTGCCAGCAGCCAAGAGAGGGGAGGCTGGATGGGAGGTGGCTACACCTTC
CASSQERGGWMGGGYTF
>TRBD2|TRBJ2-2|many|TRBV4-2
TGTGCCAGCAGCCAAGCCGCCGCGGGAGGGACCACCGGGGAGCTGTTTTTT
CASSQAAAGGTTGELFF
>TRBD1|TRBJ1-1|NA|TRBV7-6
TGTGCCAGCAGCCTATGGACAGGGACCACTGAAGCTTTCTTT
CASSLWTGTTEAFF
>NA|TRBJ2-1|many|TRBV20-1
TGCAGTGCTGATAGGAGCGGACCTTACAATGAGCAGTTCTTC
CSADRSGPYNEQFF
>TRBD2|TRBJ2-1|few|TRBV11-2
TGTGCCAGCAGCTCCGAACTAGCGGGAGGCAATGAGCAGTTCTTC
CASSSELAGGNEQFF
>NA|TRBJ2-1|many|TRBV7-6
TGTGCCAGCAGCCCCAGCCCCCTGGGGGAGCAGTTCTTC
CASSPSPLGEQFF
>NA|TRBJ2-3|many|TRBV6-4
TGTGCCAGCAGTACAGAGAGCACAGATACGCAGTATTTT
CASSTESTDTQYF
>NA|TRBJ1-1|few|TRBV29-1
TGCAGCGTTGGGGTCAGGGGATTGACTGAAGCTTTCTTT
CSVGVRGLTEAFF
>NA|TRBJ2-7|few|TRBV4-1
TGCGCCAGCAGCCAAGATCCGGGGACATCCTCCTACGAGCAGTACTTC
CASSQDPGTSSYEQYF
>TRBD2|TRBJ2-3|NA|TRBV9
TGTGCCAGCAGCGGGAGACTAGCGGGCACAGATACGCAGTATTTT
CASSGRLAGTDTQYF
>NA|TRBJ2-5|many|TRBV29-1
TGCAGCGTTGGTCAAGGGGGAGAGACCCAGTACTTC
CSVGQGGETQYF
>TRBD2|TRBJ2-7|few|TRBV30
TGTGCCTGGAGGGGGGCGCTAGCGGGAGCCTACGAGCAGTACTTC
CAWRGALAGAYEQYF
>TRBD2|TRBJ2-3|many|TRBV7-2
TGTGCCAGCAGCCCCGCTAGCGGAGACACAGATACGCAGTATTTT
CASSPASGDTDTQYF
>TRBD1|TRBJ2-7|NA|TRBV5-5
TGTGCCAGCAGCTTGGTCTACAGGGGCTACGAGCAGTACTTC
CASSLVYRGYEQYF
>NA|TRBJ2-7|few|TRBV28
TGTGCCAGCAGTCCCCAAGTCGCTAACTACGAGCAGTACTTC
CASSPQVANYEQYF
>NA|TRBJ2-7|NA|TRBV10-2
TGCGCCAGCAGCCCTAGGGGCGAGCAGTACTTC
CASSPRGEQYF
>NA|TRBJ1-5|few|TRBV27
TGTGCCAGCAGTCAACATAATCAGCCCCAGCATTTT
CASSQHNQPQHF
>TRBD2|TRBJ2-1|many|TRBV20-1
TGCAGTGCTCTATGGCGGGGGTTGAGTGAGCAGTTCTTC
CSALWRGLSEQFF
>NA|TRBJ2-3|NA|TRBV19
TGTGCCAGTAGTAAGGTACGGGGGACGGATACGCAGTATTTT
CASSKVRGTDTQYF
>NA|TRBJ2-1|many|TRBV20-1
TGCAGCCCTCAGGGGGACCGGAGGGGGAATGAGCAGTTCTTC
CSPQGDRRGNEQFF